These 12 T cell receptor beta chains were sequenced from one sample in a study of blood T cells in healthy people across ages. A second PCR of roughly 7 to 11 cycles used a sample-barcoded 5' primer and a J-beta primer mix. MiXCR, run by TCRdb on the 5' RACE reads, gives a single entry per CDR3 protein. The repertoire holds around 870,000 distinct CDR3 sequences, with about 28% as singletons. The sample consisted of blood. These receptors were taken from a woman older than 75 in good health.

Many counts were recorded for this clonotype. The genes are TRBV6-6 and TRBJ2-3; 7 bases align to TRBD1. CDR3 length: 15 residues. V lost 3 bases, J lost 6 bases, and 9 bases stayed unmatched. Germline-derived CDR1 and CDR2 are MNHNY and SVGAGI (reference sequence). The CDR3 DNA reads TGTGCCAGCAGTTATTCGAACAGGGGTTCGGATACGCAGTATTTT. It translates to CASSYSNRGSDTQYF.

This clonotype was seen at least ten times. The chain uses TRBV7-2 and TRBJ2-1; no clear D gene. Germline CDR1 and CDR2: SGHTA and FQGNSA. This CDR3 comprises 14 residues. V was clipped by 5 bases and J by 7 bases, with 15 bases between them. This CDR3 is CASSPPLKSNEQFF. The DNA of the CDR3 is TGTGCCAGCAGCCCTCCCCTTAAATCTAATGAGCAGTTCTTC.

About this clonotype: The junction shows a germline mismatch at one end, possibly a read error. The chain employs TRBV6-5 and TRBJ1-2, with no clear D. The germline CDR1 and CDR2 sequences are MNHEY and SVGAGI. CDR3 length: 14 residues. The CDR3 DNA reads TGTGCCCGCAGTTACTCGACCGGGAACTATGGCTACACCTTC. Translating it yields CARSYSTGNYGYTF.

This clonotype has at least ten counts. The V call is TRBV12-3 or TRBV12-4, the J call TRBJ2-7; 9 nucleotides align to TRBD1. With V trimmed by 3 bases and J by 5 bases, 8 bases remained unmatched. CDR3 length equals 15 residues. In DNA form, the CDR3 reads TGTGCCAGCAGTTTCCGACCGGGACAGGGTAACGAGCAGTACTTC. It translates to CASSFRPGQGNEQYF.

The genes are TRBV20-1 and TRBJ2-2; no reliable D call. Germline values: CDR1 DFQATT, CDR2 SNEGSKA (reference sequence). V lost 1 base and J lost 0, with 9 bases in between. This CDR3 has 15 residues. The CDR3 region is CSARVVNANTGELFF. The CDR3 bases are TGCAGTGCTAGAGTAGTGAACGCGAACACCGGGGAGCTGTTTTTT.

This clonotype was observed many times. The chain joins TRBV27 to TRBJ2-4, with 13 bases identical to TRBD2. The CDR3 runs 16 residues. After removal of 4 bases from V and 6 bases from J, the junction contained 6 bases not matched to a gene. Germline V CDR1 and CDR2: MNHEY, SMNVEV (reference sequence). The CDR3 region is CASSSLAGGPRNIQYF. The CDR3 DNA is TGTGCCAGCAGTTCACTAGCGGGGGGGCCTCGAAACATTCAGTACTTC.

As for this clonotype: Compared with germline, one end of the junction differs, possibly owing to a read error. J is TRBJ1-1 and V is TRBV7-2, with D possibly TRBD1 on 6 matching bases. Germline CDR1 SGHTA, CDR2 FQGNSA. The CDR3 has 14 residues. CDR3 region: CASATIRGNTEDFF. CDR3 in DNA: TGTGCCAGCGCTACCATCAGGGGAAACACTGAAGATTTCTTT.

On this clonotype: A clone one base away is much larger, so this may be a read error. The V gene is TRBV20-1, the J gene TRBJ1-6, with no clear D. In germline, CDR1 is DFQATT, CDR2 SNEGSKA (reference sequence). The CDR3 extends over 16 amino acids. Trimming cost V 5 bases and J 5 bases, with 19 bases left between them. The CDR3 region is CSASDMGLSHNSPLHF. As DNA, the CDR3 is TGCAGTGCTTCCGACATGGGGTTATCCCATAATTCACCCCTCCACTTT.

This clonotype was seen ten or more times. The gene calls are TRBV11-2 and TRBJ2-3, with D unresolved. Trimming removed 4 bases at V and 6 bases at J, with 11 bases between. The CDR3 sequence is 13 residues long. The V gene's germline CDR1 is SGHAT and CDR2 FQNNGV. CDR3 bases: TGTGCCAGCAGCTACGCAAGGAGCGATACGCAGTATTTT. It encodes CASSYARSDTQYF.

The V and J genes are TRBV4-1 and TRBJ2-5; 7 nucleotides agree with TRBD1. Germline CDR1 and CDR2: MGHRA and YSYEKL. V trimming: 4 bases; J trimming: 5 bases; junction bases outside the gene matches: 7. The CDR3 loop spans 14 amino acids. For the CDR3, the DNA is TGCGCCAGCAGCCCGACAGGGATTGGGGAGACCCAGTACTTC. This encodes CASSPTGIGETQYF.

This clonotype was recorded many times. The V and J genes are TRBV6-2 or TRBV6-3 and TRBJ1-2; D may be TRBD1 (5 bases). There are 13 residues in the CDR3. Germline V CDR1 and CDR2: MNHEY, SVGEGT. Trimming cost V 10 bases and J 8 bases, with 20 bases left between them. The CDR3 DNA reads TGTGCCACCCTGCGGGAGACAGCAGGAGGCTACACCTTC. Its translation: CATLRETAGGYTF.

This clonotype was detected ten times or more. The rearrangement uses TRBV6-5 and TRBJ1-4; 7 nucleotides line up with TRBD1. Germline lookup yields CDR1 MNHEY and CDR2 SVGAGI. The CDR3 has 14 amino acids. V lost 6 bases and J lost 7; bases outside the gene matches: 8. In DNA, the CDR3 is TGTGCCAGCAGCACCCCAGGGGGTGGTGAAAAACTGTTTTTT. The encoded protein is CASSTPGGGEKLFF.